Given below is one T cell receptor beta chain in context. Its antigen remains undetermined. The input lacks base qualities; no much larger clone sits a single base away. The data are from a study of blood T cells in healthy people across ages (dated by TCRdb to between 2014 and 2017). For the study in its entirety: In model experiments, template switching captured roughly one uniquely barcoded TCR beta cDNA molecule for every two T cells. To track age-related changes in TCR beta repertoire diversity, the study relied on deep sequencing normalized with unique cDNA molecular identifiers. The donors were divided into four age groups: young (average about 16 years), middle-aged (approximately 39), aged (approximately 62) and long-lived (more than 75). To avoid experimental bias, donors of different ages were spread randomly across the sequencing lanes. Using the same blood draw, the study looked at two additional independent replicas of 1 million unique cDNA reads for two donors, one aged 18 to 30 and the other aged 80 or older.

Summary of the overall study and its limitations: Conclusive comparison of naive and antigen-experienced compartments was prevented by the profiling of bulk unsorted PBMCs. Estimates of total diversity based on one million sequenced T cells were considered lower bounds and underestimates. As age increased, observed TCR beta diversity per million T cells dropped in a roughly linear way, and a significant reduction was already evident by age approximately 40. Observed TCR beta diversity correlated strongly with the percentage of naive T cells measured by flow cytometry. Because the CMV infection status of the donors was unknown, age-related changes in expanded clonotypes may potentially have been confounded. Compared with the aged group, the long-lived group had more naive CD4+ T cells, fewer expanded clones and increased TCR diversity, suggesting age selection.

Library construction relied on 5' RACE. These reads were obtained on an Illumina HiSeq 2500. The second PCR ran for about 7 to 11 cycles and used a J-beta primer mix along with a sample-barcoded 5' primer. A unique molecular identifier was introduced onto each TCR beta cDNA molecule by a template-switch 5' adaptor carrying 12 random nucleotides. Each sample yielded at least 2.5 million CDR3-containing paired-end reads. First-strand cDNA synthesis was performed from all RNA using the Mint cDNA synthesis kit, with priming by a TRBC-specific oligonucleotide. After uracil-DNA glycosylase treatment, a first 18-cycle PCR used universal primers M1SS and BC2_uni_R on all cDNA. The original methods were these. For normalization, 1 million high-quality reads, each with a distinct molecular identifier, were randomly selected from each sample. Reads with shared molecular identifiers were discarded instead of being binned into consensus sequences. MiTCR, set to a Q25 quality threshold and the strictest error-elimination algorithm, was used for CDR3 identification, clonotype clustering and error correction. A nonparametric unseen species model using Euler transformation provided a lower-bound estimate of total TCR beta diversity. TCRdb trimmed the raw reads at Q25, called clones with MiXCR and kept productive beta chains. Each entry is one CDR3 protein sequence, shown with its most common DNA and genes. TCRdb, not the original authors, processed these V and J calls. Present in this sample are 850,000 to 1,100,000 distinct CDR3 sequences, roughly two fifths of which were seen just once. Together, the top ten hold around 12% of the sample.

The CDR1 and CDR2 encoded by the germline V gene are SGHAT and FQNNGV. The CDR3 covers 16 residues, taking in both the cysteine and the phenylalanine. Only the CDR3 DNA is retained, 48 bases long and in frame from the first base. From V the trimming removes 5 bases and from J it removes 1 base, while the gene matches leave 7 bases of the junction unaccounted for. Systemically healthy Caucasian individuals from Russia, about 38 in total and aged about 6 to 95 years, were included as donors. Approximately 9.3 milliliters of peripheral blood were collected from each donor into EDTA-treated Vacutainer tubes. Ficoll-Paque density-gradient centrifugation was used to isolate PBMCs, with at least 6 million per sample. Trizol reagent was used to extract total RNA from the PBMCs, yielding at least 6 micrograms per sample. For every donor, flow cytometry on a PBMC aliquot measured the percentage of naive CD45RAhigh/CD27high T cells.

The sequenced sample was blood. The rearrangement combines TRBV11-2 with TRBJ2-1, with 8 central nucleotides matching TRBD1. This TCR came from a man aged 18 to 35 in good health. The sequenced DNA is TGTGCCAGCAGCCCCAAGGACAGGGAGTCCTACAATGAGCAGTTCTTC. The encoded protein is CASSPKDRESYNEQFF.